This TCR beta chain was captured in a study of shared clonotypes between healthy human individuals. Overall study: Researchers assigned three CD4 naive, three CD4 memory, two CD8 naive and one CD8 memory plate to each donor.

V was pared by 5 bases and J by 0 bases, with 11 bases between. Germline CDR1 is SGHAT and CDR2 is FQNNGV. The CDR3 has 14 residues. Study results and limitations: Lower generation probabilities were found for non-shared clonotypes than for those shared by all four donors. Clonotype sharing across several donors was observed for 5% to 6.5% of naive CD4 clonotypes.

Across several immunoSEQ plates, the genomic DNA of each subset was split evenly. Data came from immunoSEQ multiplex PCR; TCRdb stores just in-frame clones and leaves some out. The sample shows 1,500,000 or so clones, approximately 98.5% of them seen only once. Notes on this clone: Its antigen is still unknown.

The chain joins TRBV11-2 to TRBJ2-7; D is undetermined. The clonotype originates from a man younger than 40 in good health. Sequenced: naive CD4+ T cells sorted from blood. Subset indicated: CD45RA+ positively selected. The DNA of the CDR3 is TGTGCCAGCAGCCTTGGGATTGGCTCCTACGAGCAGTACTTC. Translation gives CASSLGIGSYEQYF.